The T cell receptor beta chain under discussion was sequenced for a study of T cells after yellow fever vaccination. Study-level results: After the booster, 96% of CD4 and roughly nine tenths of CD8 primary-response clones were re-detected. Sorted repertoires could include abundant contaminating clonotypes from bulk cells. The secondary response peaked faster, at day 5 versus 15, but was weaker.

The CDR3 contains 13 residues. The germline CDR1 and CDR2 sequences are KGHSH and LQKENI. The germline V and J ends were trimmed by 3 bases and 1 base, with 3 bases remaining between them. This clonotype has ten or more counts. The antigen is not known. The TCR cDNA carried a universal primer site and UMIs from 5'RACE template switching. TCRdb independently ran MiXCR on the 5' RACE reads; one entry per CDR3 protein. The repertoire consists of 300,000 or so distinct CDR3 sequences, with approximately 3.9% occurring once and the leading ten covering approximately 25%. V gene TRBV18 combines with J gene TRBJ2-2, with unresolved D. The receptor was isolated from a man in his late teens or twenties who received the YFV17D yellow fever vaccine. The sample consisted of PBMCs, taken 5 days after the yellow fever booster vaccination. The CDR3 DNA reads TGTGCCAGCTCACCGCGGAACACCGGGGAGCTGTTTTTT. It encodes CASSPRNTGELFF.